This is a list of T cell receptor beta chains from one sample in a study of T cell changes during pregnancy in multiple sclerosis. Produced via immunoSEQ multiplex PCR; TCRdb's table is partial and in-frame only. The sample consists of 13,000 or so clones, 85% to 90% of them appearing once. The sample consisted of CD8+ T cells from peripheral blood mononuclear cells, taken in the first trimester of pregnancy. The receptors originated from a female donor with multiple sclerosis, enrolled in a pregnancy study. The CDR3 runs from the conserved cysteine through the conserved F or W. Fields, in order: J gene, D gene, clone size, V gene, CDR3 protein, CDR3 DNA. The D gene is left open where the match is weak. Clone size is stated in some rows and not others, as once, few, many or a class when expanded.

TRBJ1-1,-,-,TRBV9,CASSASDLTEAFF,TGTGCCAGCAGCGCGTCGGACTTAACTGAAGCTTTCTTT
TRBJ1-1,TRBD1,-,TRBV7-3,CASSLSDRANTEAFF,TGTGCCAGCAGCTTATCCGACAGGGCGAACACTGAAGCTTTCTTT
TRBJ1-1,-,-,TRBV9,CASSVVGGQGEAFF,TGTGCCAGCAGCGTAGTCGGGGGGCAGGGTGAAGCTTTCTTT
TRBJ2-3,-,-,TRBV4-1,CASSPWTDTDTQYF,TGCGCCAGCAGCCCCTGGACAGATACAGATACGCAGTATTTT
TRBJ1-2,TRBD1,-,TRBV29-1,CSVGRDSNYGYTF,TGCAGCGTTGGAAGGGACAGTAACTATGGCTACACCTTC
TRBJ1-1,-,-,TRBV19,CASSMPPGNTEAFF,TGTGCCAGTAGTATGCCCCCAGGGAACACTGAAGCTTTCTTT
TRBJ1-1,-,-,TRBV13,CASSPRTVEAFF,TGTGCCAGCAGCCCCCGGACAGTTGAAGCTTTCTTT
TRBJ2-7,TRBD1,-,TRBV6-1,CASSVYRGRGEQYF,TGTGCCAGCAGTGTGTATAGGGGGCGAGGCGAGCAGTACTTC
TRBJ1-1,TRBD1,-,TRBV23-1,CASSQSGTGGNTEAFF,TGCGCCAGCAGTCAATCGGGGACAGGGGGGAACACTGAAGCTTTCTTT
TRBJ2-7,-,-,TRBV27,CASSGHPWGGQYF,TGTGCCAGCAGTGGACACCCCTGGGGTGGGCAGTACTTC
TRBJ1-5,-,-,TRBV10-3,CAISDARGSQPQHF,TGTGCCATCAGTGATGCTAGGGGTAGTCAGCCCCAGCATTTT
TRBJ2-5,TRBD1,-,TRBV18,CASSPNRGAVEETQYF,TGTGCCAGCTCACCAAACAGGGGGGCCGTTGAAGAGACCCAGTACTTC
TRBJ1-2,-,-,TRBV4-1,CASSQVGAGAYGYTF,TGCGCCAGCAGCCAAGTAGGGGCAGGGGCCTATGGCTACACCTTC
TRBJ2-1,TRBD2,once,TRBV13,CASSLRLAGDYNEQFF,TGTGCCAGCAGCTTACGACTAGCGGGGGACTACAATGAGCAGTTCTTC
TRBJ2-3,-,-,TRBV30,CAWSGDWTDTQYF,TGTGCCTGGAGTGGTGACTGGACAGATACGCAGTATTTT
TRBJ2-7,TRBD1,-,TRBV5-6,CASSWDRGAYEQYF,TGTGCCAGCAGCTGGGACAGGGGGGCCTACGAGCAGTACTTC